One T cell receptor (beta chain) is described in this entry. Its matching antigen is unknown. They got blood RNA out of unsorted whole blood and also pulled out germline DNA. The record originates from a study of tumor-infiltrating lymphocytes in primary liver carcinoma. Study-level information: Surgery removed the patients' primary liver carcinoma.

Per germline, CDR1 DFQATT and CDR2 SNEGSKA (reference sequence). With 4 bases removed from V and 5 bases from J, the gap between germline ends came to 17 bases. The CDR3 length is 14 residues. Production of TCR beta cDNA used around 0.45 ug total RNA together with a constant-region primer. Generation of the TCR beta libraries relied on three nested multiplex PCR rounds using slightly modified ARM-PCR. Both of the initial two PCR rounds ran for roughly 10 cycles and employed TRBV1-TRBV30 forward primers alongside a C-beta reverse primer. TCRdb redid the calling of the multiplex PCR reads with MiXCR, one entry per CDR3 protein. The table records approximately 300,000 distinct CDR3 sequences, 65% of them present only once. The study's findings and limits: Samples, which were bulk and unsorted, did not allow CD4+ and CD8+ repertoires to be compared. Tumor samples exhibited a significantly greater top-250-clone fraction than blood samples (p = 0.039). Tumor-adjacent and tumor-blood pairs shared a smaller degree of overlap than tumor region pairs.

The sequencing input was peripheral blood. This clonotype was obtained from a man aged 35-49 years with primary liver carcinoma and hepatitis B virus infection. This chain connects TRBV20-1 to TRBJ1-1; TRBD1 might be the D (6 bases). The CDR3 DNA reads as TGCAGTGCTACCAGGGGTCGGGGGAGGACTGAAGCTTTCTTT. Amino acids: CSATRGRGRTEAFF.